Below, 15 T cell receptor beta chains from the same sample are listed, as sequenced in a study of shared clonotypes between healthy human individuals (dated by TCRdb to the early 2020s). Library creation used the immunoSEQ multiplex PCR assay. In TCRdb, the immuneACCESS table is reduced to in-frame sequences with V and J assigned. These tables do not hold every clone; where another copy was compared, an unresolved V gene accounts for under half, and the others remain unexplained. The sample table holds about 580,000 clones, of which roughly 98% were seen once. The ten largest make up 0.3% of the sample. CD8 naive samples were CD45RO-negative cells positively selected for CCR7, giving a CD45RA+CCR7+ population that excluded TemRA cells. What was sequenced was naive CD8+ T cells sorted from blood. Sample cell subset or site, as interpreted from the label and publication: CD45RA+CCR7+. These receptors were obtained from a man in his thirties or forties in good health.

The V gene is TRBV11-2, the J gene TRBJ2-2; TRBD2 agrees at 7 bases. The CDR3 loop spans 14 amino acids. With 4 bases clipped from V and 4 bases from J, the junction kept 3 bases outside the gene matches. The germline CDR1 and CDR2 sequences are SGHAT and FQNNGV. CDR3 region: CASSSSGGTGELFF. CDR3 bases: TGTGCCAGCAGCTCCTCGGGAGGCACCGGGGAGCTGTTTTTT.

The chain uses TRBV7-2 and TRBJ2-3; no clear D. The CDR3 length is 16 residues. Trimming cost V 4 bases and J 0 bases, with 14 bases left between them. Germline V lookup: CDR1 SGHTA, CDR2 FQGNSA. The CDR3: CASSWPDGTSTDTQYF. In DNA, the CDR3 is TGTGCCAGCAGCTGGCCTGACGGAACTAGCACAGATACGCAGTATTTT.

Only one count was recorded for this clone. The genes are TRBV4-1 and TRBJ2-7; D remains unclear. The CDR3 contains 16 residues. In germline, CDR1 is MGHRA, CDR2 YSYEKL. V lost 1 base and J lost 4, with 17 bases in between. CDR3 protein: CASSQVRSDLLYEQYF. In nucleotides, the CDR3 is TGCGCCAGCAGCCAAGTTAGGTCCGACTTATTGTACGAGCAGTACTTC.

The gene calls are TRBV7-9 and TRBJ2-1; D unclear. The CDR3 loop spans 14 amino acids. Looked up from germline, CDR1 is SEHNR and CDR2 is FQNEAQ (reference sequence). The V gene lost 9 bases and the J gene lost 7 bases, with 19 bases spanning the gap. CDR3 protein: CARDQGGYGNEQFF. Written as DNA, the CDR3 is TGTGCCAGGGACCAAGGTGGCTATGGAAATGAGCAGTTCTTC.

The rearrangement joins TRBV5-1 to TRBJ2-2; D gene ambiguous. Germline V gene sequence: CDR1 SGHRS, CDR2 YFSETQ. The CDR3 is 17 residues long. V gave up 2 bases and J gave up 3 bases, with 17 bases separating them. The CDR3 sequence: CASSLSGSGWDTGELFF. The DNA of the CDR3 is TGCGCCAGCAGCTTATCAGGTTCGGGCTGGGACACCGGGGAGCTGTTTTTT.

This CDR3 is CASSLGLAGGELFF. CDR3 nucleotide sequence: TGCGCCAGCAGCTTGGGCCTAGCGGGCGGGGAGCTGTTTTTT. J is TRBJ2-2 and V is TRBV5-1, with 8 bases identical to TRBD2. With 0 bases clipped from V and 7 bases from J, the junction kept 2 bases outside the gene matches. This CDR3 contains 14 residues. The germline V gene encodes CDR1 SGHRS and CDR2 YFSETQ.

This chain connects TRBV9 to TRBJ2-7; 9 nucleotides agree with TRBD2. Germline loops: CDR1 SGDLS, CDR2 YYNGEE. V trimming: 7 bases; J trimming: 2 bases; junction bases outside the gene matches: 10. The length of the CDR3 is 15 residues. In DNA, the CDR3 is TGTGCCAGCGGTTCCGGGCGGGAGGGAGCCTACGAGCAGTACTTC. Protein product: CASGSGREGAYEQYF.

In regard to this clone: This CDR3 is also generated by other DNA sequences in the sample. The chain is built from TRBV29-1 and TRBJ2-1; D remains ambiguous. V was cut by 4 bases and J by 6 bases, with 4 bases left in between. In germline, CDR1 is SQVTM, CDR2 ANQGSEA. The CDR3 spans 10 residues. The CDR3: CSVGGNEQFF. CDR3 coding DNA: TGCAGCGTTGGAGGCAATGAGCAGTTCTTC.

The chain recombines TRBV27 with TRBJ1-4; D is undetermined. From germline, CDR1 is MNHEY and CDR2 SMNVEV (reference sequence). The germline V and J ends were trimmed by 4 bases and 3 bases, with 18 bases remaining between them. The CDR3 runs to 17 residues. CDR3 in DNA: TGTGCCAGCAGTTCTGCCCTTCTCGGTCTGTCTAATGAAAAACTGTTTTTT. It encodes CASSSALLGLSNEKLFF.

The chain combines TRBV11-2 with TRBJ2-7, with 9 bases that match TRBD2. The ends lost 5 bases at V and 5 bases at J; junction bases unmatched: 13. The CDR3 spans 16 residues. Per germline, CDR1 SGHAT and CDR2 FQNNGV. The CDR3 spells CASSPEAGGWLDEQYF. The DNA for the CDR3 is TGTGCCAGCAGCCCCGAAGCGGGAGGATGGTTGGACGAGCAGTACTTC.

This chain links TRBV19 with TRBJ2-7; TRBD1 matches at 7 bases. There are 14 residues in the CDR3. V shed 4 bases, J shed 3 bases, and the junction held 6 bases outside the gene matches. Germline CDR1 LNHDA, CDR2 SQIVND (reference sequence). CDR3 DNA: TGTGCCAGTAGTAACAGGGGTAGGGACTACGAGCAGTACTTC. It specifies CASSNRGRDYEQYF.

V usage is TRBV27 and J usage is TRBJ2-7; the match to TRBD1 covers 7 bases. Germline trimming cut 5 bases from V and 6 bases from J; bases unmatched to any gene: 10. Germline V CDR1 and CDR2: MNHEY, SMNVEV (reference sequence). This CDR3 has 14 amino acids. CDR3 sequence: CASSIRDSRSEQYF. CDR3 coding DNA: TGTGCCAGCAGTATCCGGGACAGTCGCTCCGAGCAGTACTTC.

V and J are TRBV4-3 and TRBJ1-1; D is possibly TRBD1 (5 bases). The CDR3 sequence is 14 residues long. The V gene's germline CDR1 is LGHNA and CDR2 YSLEER. V was pared by 0 bases and J by 6 bases, with 11 bases between. In DNA, the CDR3 is TGCGCCAGCAGCCAAGATTTAGGACATCCTGAAGCTTTCTTT. Translated, it gives CASSQDLGHPEAFF.

The chain uses TRBV19 and TRBJ2-1; 12 bases map to TRBD2. The V and J ends lost 4 bases and 0 bases, in that order; junction bases with no gene match: 7. Germline CDR1 is LNHDA and CDR2 is SQIVND (reference sequence). The CDR3 runs 18 residues. This chain's CDR3 is CASSTTSGSHSSYNEQFF. The DNA for the CDR3 is TGTGCCAGTAGTACGACTAGCGGGAGTCATAGCTCCTACAATGAGCAGTTCTTC.

The chain carries TRBV4-3 and TRBJ2-7, with D perhaps assigned TRBD1 or TRBD2 (5 bases each). The CDR3 runs to 15 residues. Germline V gives CDR1 LGHNA, CDR2 YSLEER. V lost 0 bases and J 0 bases, leaving 9 bases between the germline ends. The chain's CDR3 is CASSQEGESSYEQYF. The CDR3 coding sequence is TGCGCCAGCAGCCAAGAAGGGGAGAGCTCCTACGAGCAGTACTTC.